This T cell receptor (beta chain) was identified during a study of cytomegalovirus exposure and HLA in healthy donors. Whole-study findings and limits: There were some public TCRs occurring in many donors, but most TCR sequences were rare. It was 160 or so TCR beta chains that were listed as cytomegalovirus-associated.

With regard to this clone: Its cognate antigen is unknown.

Profiled with immunoSEQ multiplex PCR; TCRdb holds only in-frame clones, not every one. The repertoire holds 100,000 to 150,000 clones, with around 86% as singletons. The donors were part of the validation cohort of 120 subjects. That cohort was separate from the first cohort, which comprised some 670 subjects. The CDR3 consists of 14 residues. V was clipped by 4 bases and J by 6 bases, with 19 bases between them. Germline-derived CDR1 and CDR2 are GTSNPN and SVGIG (reference sequence). This receptor was taken from a man aged 18 to 35 in good health and CMV-seronegative. The chain carries TRBV30 and TRBJ2-7; the D gene is possibly TRBD2 (6 bases). Sequences were obtained from PBMCs. CDR3 sequence reads: CAWTRDFTTGEQYF. The CDR3 region has the DNA TGTGCCTGGACCAGGGACTTCACAACAGGCGAGCAGTACTTC.